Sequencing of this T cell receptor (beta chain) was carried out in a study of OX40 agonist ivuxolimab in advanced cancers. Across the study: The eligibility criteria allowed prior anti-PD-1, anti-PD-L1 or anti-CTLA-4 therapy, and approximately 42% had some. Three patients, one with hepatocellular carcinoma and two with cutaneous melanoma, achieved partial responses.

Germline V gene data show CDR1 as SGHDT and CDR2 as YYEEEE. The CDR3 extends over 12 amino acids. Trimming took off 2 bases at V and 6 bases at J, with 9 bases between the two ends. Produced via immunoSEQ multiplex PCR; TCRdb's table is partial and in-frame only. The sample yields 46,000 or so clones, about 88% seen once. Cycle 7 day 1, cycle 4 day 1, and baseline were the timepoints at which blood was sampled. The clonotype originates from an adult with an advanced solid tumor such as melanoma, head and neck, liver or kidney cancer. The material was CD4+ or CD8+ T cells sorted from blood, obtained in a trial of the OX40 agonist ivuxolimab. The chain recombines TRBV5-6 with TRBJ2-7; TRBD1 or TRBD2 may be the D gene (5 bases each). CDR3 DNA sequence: TGTGCCAGCAGCTTCGGGGCGGGCGAGCAGTACTTC. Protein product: CASSFGAGEQYF.